This T cell receptor beta chain emerged from a study of CD4+ T cells in melanoma. Turning to this clone: Its antigen remains unknown.

CDR3 length equals 12 residues. In germline, CDR1 is SGHVS, CDR2 FNYEAQ. Trimming removed 3 bases at V and 2 bases at J, with 4 bases between. Study-wide results and caveats: A reported correlation linked neoantigen-specific CD4+ T cells to CD8+, macrophage and B cell function. In melanoma, neoantigen-specific CD4+ T cells reportedly differed in differentiation state.

The assay was immunoSEQ multiplex PCR, and TCRdb's table has in-frame clones only and misses some. The repertoire consists of more than 90,000 clones, with around 93% occurring once and the leading ten covering less than 4%. Specimen: peripheral blood. The rearrangement joins TRBV7-6 to TRBJ1-2, with D unclear. The clonotype originates from a human donor with melanoma. This chain's CDR3 is CASSFPNYGYTF. The CDR3 DNA reads as TGTGCCAGCAGCTTCCCCAACTATGGCTACACCTTC.